This T cell receptor beta chain was observed in a study of CD8+ T cells in alopecia areata. The treatment denotes: oral pan-JAK inhibitor, 5-10 mg twice daily. Reverse transcribed after extraction, RNA yielded cDNA as the sequencing template. TCRdb's table, derived via immunoSEQ multiplex PCR, lists solely in-frame clones and lacks some. The table has more than 150,000 clones, 45% to 75% seen once. Trimming at V came to 5 bases and at J to 6 bases, leaving 4 bases not matched to a gene. CDR1 and CDR2 from the germline V gene are MNHEY and SMNVEV (reference sequence). This CDR3 is built from 13 residues. A few counts support this clone.

The sequence was collected from a human donor with alopecia areata. The V gene is TRBV27, the J gene TRBJ1-5; 7 bases map to TRBD1. The material was CD4+ T cells sorted from blood, obtained at week 4, from a patient treated with tofacitinib. The DNA of the CDR3 is TGTGCCAGCAGTGGACAGGCCTTTCAGCCCCAGCATTTT. This codes for CASSGQAFQPQHF.